The clone carrying this TCR beta chain was counted between two and nine times. Its specificity is unknown. This sample is part of a study of T cell repertoires in cytomegalovirus infection. Overall study findings and caveats: CMV-specific HLA-C-restricted TCR beta clonotypes dominated the ex vivo response.

MiXCR was run by TCRdb on the reads, yielding one entry per CDR3 protein. Of about 310,000 distinct CDR3 sequences detected, roughly a tenth appear once; the ten largest clones hold around 2.4%. Germline CDR1 is SEHNR and CDR2 is FQNEAQ (reference sequence). CDR3 size: 13 residues. Deletions cut 6 bases from V and 4 bases from J, with 12 bases between. This receptor was obtained from a human donor in good health (CMV status not recorded). Some clones in this sample may be carry-over from other donors' samples. The sequenced sample was PBMCs. This chain connects TRBV7-9 to TRBJ1-1, with D unresolved. This chain's CDR3 is CASRIGTGTEAFF. The DNA for the CDR3 is TGTGCCAGCAGAATAGGAACTGGCACTGAAGCTTTCTTT.